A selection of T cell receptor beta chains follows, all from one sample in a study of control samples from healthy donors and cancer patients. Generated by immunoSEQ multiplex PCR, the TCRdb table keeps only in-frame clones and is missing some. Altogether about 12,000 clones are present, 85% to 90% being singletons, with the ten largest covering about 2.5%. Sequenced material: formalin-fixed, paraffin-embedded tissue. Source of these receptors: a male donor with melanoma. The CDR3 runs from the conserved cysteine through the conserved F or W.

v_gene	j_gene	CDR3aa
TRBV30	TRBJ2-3	CAWSVLGGRAFTDTQYF
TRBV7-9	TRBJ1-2	CASSLPTRRSYTF
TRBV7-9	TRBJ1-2	CASSTELAYGYTF
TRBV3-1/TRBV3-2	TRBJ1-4	CASSHGGGGHEKLFF
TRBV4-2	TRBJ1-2	CASSQEGYGYTF
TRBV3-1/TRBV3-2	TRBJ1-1	CASSRQGARRTEAFF
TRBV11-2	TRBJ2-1	CASSPGLAHYNEQFF
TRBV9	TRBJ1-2	CASSEPGRGNGGYTF
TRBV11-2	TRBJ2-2	CASSLGVQGGELFF
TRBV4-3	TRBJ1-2	CASSQDRVGGYTF
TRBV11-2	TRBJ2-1	CASSPRGSGMGNEQFF
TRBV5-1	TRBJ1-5	CASSLVVGQGSQPQHF
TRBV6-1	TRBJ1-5	CASSERTGGVQPQHF
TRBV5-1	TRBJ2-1	CASSEGGALDYNEQFF
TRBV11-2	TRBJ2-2	CASRIDRGRTGELFF
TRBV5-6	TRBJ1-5	CASSDGTDGQPQHF
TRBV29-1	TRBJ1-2	CSVEKAPDYGYTF
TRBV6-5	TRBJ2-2	CASSYNGVHGGELFF
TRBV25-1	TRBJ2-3	CASRPGTSRTDTQYF
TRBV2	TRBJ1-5	CASSEDGSNQPQHF
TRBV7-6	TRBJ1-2	CASSSTGYGYTF
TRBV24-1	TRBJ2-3	CATSMTSGSTDTQYF
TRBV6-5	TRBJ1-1	CASSYTGAGTEAFF
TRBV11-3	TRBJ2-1	CASSPGGEQFF
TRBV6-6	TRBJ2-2	CASNIDRTNTGELFF
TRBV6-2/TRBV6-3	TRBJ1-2	CASSPRGQAFNYGYTF
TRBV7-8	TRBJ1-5	CAIGAANSNQPQHF
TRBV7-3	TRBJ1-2	CASSLGRKDGYTF
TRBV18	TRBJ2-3	CASSPSSGGFTDTQYF
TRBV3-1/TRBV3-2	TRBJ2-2	CASSQDRNREMVVTGELFF
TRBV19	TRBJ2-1	CASRSASGSRNEQFF
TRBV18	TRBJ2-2	CASSQYEGTGELFF
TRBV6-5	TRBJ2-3	CASSKREGSTDTQYF